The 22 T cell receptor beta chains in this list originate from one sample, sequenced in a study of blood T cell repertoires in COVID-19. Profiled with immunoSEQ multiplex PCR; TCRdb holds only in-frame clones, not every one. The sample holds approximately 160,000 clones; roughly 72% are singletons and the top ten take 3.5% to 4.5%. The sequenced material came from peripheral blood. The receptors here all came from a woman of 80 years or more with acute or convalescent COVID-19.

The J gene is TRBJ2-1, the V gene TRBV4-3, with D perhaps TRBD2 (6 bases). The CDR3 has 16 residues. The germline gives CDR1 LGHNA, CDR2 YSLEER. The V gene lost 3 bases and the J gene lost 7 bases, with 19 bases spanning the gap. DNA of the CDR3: TGCGCCAGCAGCCATCGGCGGACTATCGACCGTAATGAGCAGTTCTTC. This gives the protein CASSHRRTIDRNEQFF.

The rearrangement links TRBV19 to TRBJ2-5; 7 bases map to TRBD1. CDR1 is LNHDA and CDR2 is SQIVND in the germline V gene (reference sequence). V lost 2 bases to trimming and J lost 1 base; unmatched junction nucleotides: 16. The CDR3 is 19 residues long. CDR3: CASSITRQGRRGGQETQYF. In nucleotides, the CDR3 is TGTGCCAGTAGTATAACTAGACAGGGTCGGCGTGGAGGCCAAGAGACCCAGTACTTC.

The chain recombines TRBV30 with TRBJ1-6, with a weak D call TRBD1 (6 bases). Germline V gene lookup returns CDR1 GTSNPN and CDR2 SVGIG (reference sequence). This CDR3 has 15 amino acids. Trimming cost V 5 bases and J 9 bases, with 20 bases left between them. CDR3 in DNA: TGTGCCTGGGAACCAACAGGGTCTGTTGGTTCACCCCTCCACTTT. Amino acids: CAWEPTGSVGSPLHF.

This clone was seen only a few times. The CDR3 coding sequence is TGTGCCAGCAGCTTAGACCCAGCGCCCACAGATACGCAGTATTTT. This codes for CASSLDPAPTDTQYF. The rearrangement joins TRBV7-3 to TRBJ2-3; D is uncertain. The germline V gene has CDR1 SGHTA and CDR2 FQGTGA. The CDR3 length is 15 residues. V was cut by 2 bases and J by 2 bases, with 11 bases left in between.

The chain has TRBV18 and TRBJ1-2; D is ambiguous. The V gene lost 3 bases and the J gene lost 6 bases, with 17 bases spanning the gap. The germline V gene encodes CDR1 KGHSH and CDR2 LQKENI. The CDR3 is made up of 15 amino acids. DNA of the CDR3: TGTGCCAGCTCACCTGCCGGGTCCCAATGGGATGGCTACACCTTC. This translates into CASSPAGSQWDGYTF. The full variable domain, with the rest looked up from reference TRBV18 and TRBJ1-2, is NAGVMQNPRHLVRRRGQEARLRCSPMKGHSHVYWYRQLPEEGLKFMVYLQKENIIDESGMPKERFSAEFPKEGPSILRIQQVVRGDSAAYFCASSPAGSQWDGYTFGSGTRLTVV.

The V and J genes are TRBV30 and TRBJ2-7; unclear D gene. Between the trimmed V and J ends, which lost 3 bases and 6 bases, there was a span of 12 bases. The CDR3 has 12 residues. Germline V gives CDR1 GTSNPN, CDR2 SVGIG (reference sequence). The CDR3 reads CAWSPHPGEQYF. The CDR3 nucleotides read TGTGCCTGGAGCCCTCACCCGGGCGAGCAGTACTTC.

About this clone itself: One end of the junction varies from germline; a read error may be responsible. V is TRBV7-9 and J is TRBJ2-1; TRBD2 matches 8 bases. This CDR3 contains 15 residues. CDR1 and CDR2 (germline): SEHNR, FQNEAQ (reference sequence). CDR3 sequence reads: CASNLPGTRDNEQFF. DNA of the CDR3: TGTGCCAGCAACTTACCCGGGACTAGGGACAATGAGCAGTTCTTC.

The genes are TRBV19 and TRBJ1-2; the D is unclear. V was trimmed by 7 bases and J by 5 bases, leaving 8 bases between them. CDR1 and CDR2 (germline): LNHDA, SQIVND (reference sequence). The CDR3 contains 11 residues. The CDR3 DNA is TGTGCCAGTAACGCGCGATATGGCTACACCTTC. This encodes CASNARYGYTF.

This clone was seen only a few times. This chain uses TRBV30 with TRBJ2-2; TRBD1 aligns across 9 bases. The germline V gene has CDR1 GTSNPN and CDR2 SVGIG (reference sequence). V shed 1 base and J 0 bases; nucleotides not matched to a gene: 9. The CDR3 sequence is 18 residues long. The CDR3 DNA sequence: TGTGCCTGGAGTGGGAGGGAAGGGACAGGGACGAACACCGGGGAGCTGTTTTTT. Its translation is CAWSGREGTGTNTGELFF.

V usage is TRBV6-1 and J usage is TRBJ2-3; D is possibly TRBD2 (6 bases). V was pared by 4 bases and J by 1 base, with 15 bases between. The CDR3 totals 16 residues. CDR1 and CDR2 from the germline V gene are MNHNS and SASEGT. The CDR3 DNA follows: TGTGCCAGCAGTGCTCAGAGGGGACTCCGCACAGATACGCAGTATTTT. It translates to CASSAQRGLRTDTQYF.

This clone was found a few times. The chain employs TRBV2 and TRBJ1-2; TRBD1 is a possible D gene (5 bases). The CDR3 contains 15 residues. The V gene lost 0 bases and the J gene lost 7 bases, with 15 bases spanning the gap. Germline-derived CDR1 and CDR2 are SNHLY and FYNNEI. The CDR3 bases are TGTGCCAGCAGTGAAGCGGGGGGTCCTACTAGTGGCTACACCTTC. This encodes CASSEAGGPTSGYTF.

CDR3 sequence reads: CASSLLAGNNEQFF. CDR3 DNA sequence: TGTGCCAGCAGTTTACTAGCGGGAAACAATGAGCAGTTCTTC. V gene TRBV27 combines with J gene TRBJ2-1, with 9 bases fitting TRBD2. This CDR3 is built from 14 residues. V shed 2 bases and J 5 bases; nucleotides not matched to a gene: 1. From germline, CDR1 is MNHEY and CDR2 SMNVEV (reference sequence).

Here the CDR3 reads CASTVAGGNEQFF. The CDR3 nucleotides read TGTGCCAGCACCGTAGCGGGAGGGAATGAGCAGTTCTTC. V usage is TRBV6-5 and J usage is TRBJ2-1, with TRBD2 matching over 11 bases. The CDR3 length is 13 residues. CDR1 and CDR2 from the germline V gene are MNHEY and SVGAGI. V was pared by 7 bases and J by 7 bases, with 3 bases of the junction left unmatched.

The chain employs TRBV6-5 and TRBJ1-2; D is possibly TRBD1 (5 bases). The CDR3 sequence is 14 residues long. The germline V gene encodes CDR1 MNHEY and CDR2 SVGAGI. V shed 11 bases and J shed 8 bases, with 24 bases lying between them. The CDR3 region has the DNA TGTGCCGGAGGGCTAGACAGAGGAACGGGGGGCTACACCTTC. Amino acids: CAGGLDRGTGGYTF.

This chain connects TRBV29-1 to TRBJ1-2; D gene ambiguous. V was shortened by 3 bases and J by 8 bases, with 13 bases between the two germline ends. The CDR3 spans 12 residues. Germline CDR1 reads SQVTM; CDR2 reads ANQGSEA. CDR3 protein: CSVDGQQAGYTF. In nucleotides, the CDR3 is TGCAGCGTTGATGGGCAGCAGGCCGGCTACACCTTC.

The CDR3 here is CASSPGLIYNEQFF. CDR3 DNA: TGTGCCAGCAGCCCGGGACTGATCTACAATGAGCAGTTCTTC. The chain employs TRBV7-6 and TRBJ2-1; tentatively, D is TRBD2 (6 bases). Trimming cost V 5 bases and J 3 bases, with 11 bases left between them. The CDR3 spans 14 residues. In germline, CDR1 is SGHVS, CDR2 FNYEAQ.

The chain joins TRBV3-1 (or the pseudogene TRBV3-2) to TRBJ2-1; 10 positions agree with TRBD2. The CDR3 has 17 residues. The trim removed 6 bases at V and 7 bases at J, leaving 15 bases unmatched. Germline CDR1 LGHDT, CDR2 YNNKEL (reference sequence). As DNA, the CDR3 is TGTGCCAGCAGTCAAAGGGTAGTAGCGGGGGGTAGGAATGAGCAGTTCTTC. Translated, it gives CASSQRVVAGGRNEQFF.

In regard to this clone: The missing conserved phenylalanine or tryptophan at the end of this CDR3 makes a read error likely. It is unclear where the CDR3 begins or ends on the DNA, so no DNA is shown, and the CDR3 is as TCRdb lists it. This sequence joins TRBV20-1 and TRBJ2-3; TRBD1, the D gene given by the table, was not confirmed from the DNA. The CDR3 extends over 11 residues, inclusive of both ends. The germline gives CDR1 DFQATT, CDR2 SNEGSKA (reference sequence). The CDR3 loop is CSARGQGSWVS.

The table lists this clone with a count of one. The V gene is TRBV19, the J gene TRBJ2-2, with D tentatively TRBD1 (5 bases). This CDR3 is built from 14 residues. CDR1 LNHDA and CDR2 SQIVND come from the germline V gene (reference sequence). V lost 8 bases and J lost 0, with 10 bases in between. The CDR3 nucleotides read TGTGCCAGTCGACAGATTTCGAACACCGGGGAGCTGTTTTTT. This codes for CASRQISNTGELFF.

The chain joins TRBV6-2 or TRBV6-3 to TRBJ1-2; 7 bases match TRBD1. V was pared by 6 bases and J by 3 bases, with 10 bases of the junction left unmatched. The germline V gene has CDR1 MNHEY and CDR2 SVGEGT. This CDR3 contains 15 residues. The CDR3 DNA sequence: TGTGCCAGCAGCCCCCTCGTCGGACAGGACTATGGCTACACCTTC. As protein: CASSPLVGQDYGYTF.

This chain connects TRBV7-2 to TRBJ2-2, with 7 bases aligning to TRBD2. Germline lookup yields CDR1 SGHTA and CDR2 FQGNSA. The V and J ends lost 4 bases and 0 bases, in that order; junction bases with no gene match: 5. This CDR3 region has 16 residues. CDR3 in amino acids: CASSYPSGTNTGELFF. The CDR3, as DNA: TGTGCCAGCAGCTACCCTAGCGGCACGAACACCGGGGAGCTGTTTTTT.

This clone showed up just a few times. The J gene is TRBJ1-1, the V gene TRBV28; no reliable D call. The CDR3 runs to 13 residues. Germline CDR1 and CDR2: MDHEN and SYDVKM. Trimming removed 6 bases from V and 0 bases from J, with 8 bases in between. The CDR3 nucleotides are TGTGCCAGCAGAGGGAGCTTGAACACTGAAGCTTTCTTT. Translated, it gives CASRGSLNTEAFF. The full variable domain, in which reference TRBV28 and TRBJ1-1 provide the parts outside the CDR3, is DVKVTQSSRYLVKRTGEKVFLECVQDMDHENMFWYRQDPGLGLRLIYFSYDVKMKEKGDIPEGYSVSREKKERFSLILESASTNQTSMYLCASRGSLNTEAFFGQGTRLTVV.